A selection of T cell receptor beta chains follows, all from one sample in a study of cytomegalovirus exposure and HLA in healthy donors. Sequenced by immunoSEQ multiplex PCR; TCRdb stores in-frame clones only, minus some. The sample yields about 130,000 clones, roughly 86% seen once. Sequenced sample: PBMCs. These receptors all stem from a man aged 30 to 39 in good health and CMV-seronegative. The CDR3 runs from the conserved cysteine through the conserved F or W. D genes are given only for firm matches. A row's size may be missing; if present it is once, few, many or a size class.

j_call	clone_size	v_call	d_call	cdr3_length	cdr3_aa	cdr3_nt
TRBJ1-1	-	TRBV6-5	-	14	CASTPHAGYTEAFF	TGTGCCAGCACCCCCCACGCGGGGTACACTGAAGCTTTCTTT
TRBJ1-4	-	TRBV11-2	TRBD1	16	CASSLDRQGGREKLFF	TGTGCCAGCAGCTTAGATAGACAGGGAGGTCGGGAAAAACTGTTTTTT
TRBJ2-7	-	TRBV27	-	19	CATSPQGARSGVAYWEQYF	TGTGCCACCTCCCCTCAGGGTGCCCGATCGGGCGTAGCCTATTGGGAGCAGTACTTC
TRBJ2-5	-	TRBV11-2	TRBD2	17	CASSRGLAGGSGETQYF	TGTGCCAGCAGCCGGGGACTAGCGGGGGGGTCCGGGGAGACCCAGTACTTC
TRBJ2-7	-	TRBV11-2	-	15	CASSLTKNMPYEQYF	TGTGCCAGCAGCTTAACAAAGAATATGCCCTACGAGCAGTACTTC
TRBJ1-6	-	TRBV15	-	15	CATSRGTVYNSPLHF	TGTGCCACCAGCAGAGGGACAGTCTATAATTCACCCCTCCACTTT
TRBJ1-2	-	TRBV6-4	TRBD1	15	CASSPTGADNYGYTF	TGTGCCAGCAGCCCAACAGGGGCCGATAACTATGGCTACACCTTC
TRBJ2-7	few	TRBV27	-	10	CASSSREQYF	TGTGCCAGCAGTTCGCGCGAGCAGTACTTC
TRBJ2-2	-	TRBV9	-	15	CASSPVGQGTGELFF	TGTGCCAGCAGCCCCGTGGGGCAGGGCACCGGGGAGCTGTTTTTT
TRBJ1-3	-	TRBV9	TRBD1	16	CASSGDRGLGGNTIYF	TGTGCCAGCAGCGGAGACAGGGGGCTGGGTGGAAACACCATATATTTT
TRBJ2-3	once	TRBV28	TRBD1	16	CASSLYPGQGFHTQYF	TGTGCCAGCAGTTTATACCCGGGACAGGGGTTTCATACGCAGTATTTT
TRBJ2-7	few	TRBV5-1	-	15	CASSQGLAGQMGQYF	TGCGCCAGCAGCCAGGGACTGGCTGGGCAGATGGGGCAGTACTTC
TRBJ2-1	once	TRBV7-9	TRBD2	18	CASSLSKTGTSGYNEQFF	TGTGCCAGCAGCTTAAGCAAAACCGGGACTAGCGGTTACAATGAGCAGTTCTTC
TRBJ1-4	-	TRBV4-2	-	15	CASSFTDSKGEKLFF	TGTGCCAGCAGCTTCACGGACAGTAAGGGGGAAAAACTGTTTTTT
TRBJ1-1	-	TRBV7-2	TRBD1	16	CASSLAITGEDTEAFF	TGTGCCAGCAGCTTAGCGATCACAGGGGAAGACACTGAAGCTTTCTTT
TRBJ1-1	-	TRBV23-1	-	13	CASCRGGYTEAFF	TGCGCCAGCTGCCGGGGGGGCTACACTGAAGCTTTCTTT
TRBJ2-7	-	TRBV19	TRBD1	14	CASSGTGQAYEQYF	TGTGCCAGTAGTGGGACGGGACAGGCCTACGAGCAGTACTTC
TRBJ2-4	-	TRBV18	TRBD1	18	CASSPPTGDTLAKNIQYF	TGTGCCAGCTCACCACCGACAGGGGATACACTAGCCAAAAACATTCAGTACTTC
TRBJ2-3	-	TRBV5-4	-	17	CASSLGVGSGYTDTQYF	TGTGCCAGCAGCTTGGGGGTCGGGAGCGGGTACACAGATACGCAGTATTTT
TRBJ2-7	-	TRBV7-6	TRBD2	15	CASSDTSGHSYEQYF	TGTGCCAGCAGCGATACTAGCGGGCACTCCTACGAGCAGTACTTC
TRBJ2-7	-	TRBV5-1	-	13	CASSPDLIYEQYF	TGCGCCAGCAGCCCGGACTTGATCTACGAGCAGTACTTC
TRBJ2-5	-	TRBV28	TRBD1	16	CASSPPRGPSGETQYF	TGTGCCAGCAGTCCTCCCAGGGGGCCGAGTGGAGAGACCCAGTACTTC
TRBJ1-6	few	TRBV27	-	13	CASSLNGISPLHF	TGTGCCAGCAGTTTAAACGGGATATCACCCCTCCACTTT
TRBJ2-2	-	TRBV18	TRBD1	15	CASSRQGENTGELFF	TGTGCCAGCTCAAGACAGGGGGAGAACACCGGGGAGCTGTTTTTT
TRBJ2-6	-	TRBV4-1	-	16	CASSPKGFRGANVLTF	TGCGCCAGCAGCCCGAAGGGGTTTCGTGGGGCCAACGTCCTGACTTTC
TRBJ2-2	-	TRBV15	TRBD1	15	CATSTDREYTGELFF	TGTGCCACCAGCACCGACAGGGAGTACACCGGGGAGCTGTTTTTT
TRBJ2-3	-	TRBV5-4	-	15	CASSRDKTSTDTQYF	TGTGCCAGCAGCCGGGACAAAACTAGCACAGATACGCAGTATTTT
TRBJ1-1	-	TRBV6-4	-	13	CASRARENTEAFF	TGTGCCAGCAGGGCCCGGGAGAACACTGAAGCTTTCTTT
TRBJ2-1	-	TRBV2	-	14	CASSAPRGSNEQFF	TGTGCCAGCAGTGCCCCCAGGGGAAGCAATGAGCAGTTCTTC
TRBJ1-2	-	TRBV7-8	-	16	CASSHFVRGTNYGYTF	TGTGCCAGCAGCCATTTCGTCAGGGGCACTAACTATGGCTACACCTTC
TRBJ2-2	-	TRBV13	TRBD2	17	CASSDLGLAENTGELFF	TGTGCCAGCAGCGATCTGGGACTAGCGGAGAACACCGGGGAGCTGTTTTTT
TRBJ2-1	-	TRBV4-1	TRBD2	19	CASSRYSGTSGVEFNEQFF	TGCGCCAGCAGCCGATATTCCGGGACTAGCGGGGTAGAGTTCAATGAGCAGTTCTTC
TRBJ2-7	-	TRBV19	-	13	CASSIGQNYEQYF	TGTGCCAGTAGTATAGGACAGAACTACGAGCAGTACTTC
TRBJ2-7	-	TRBV11-1	TRBD2	15	CASSPPGGGFYEQYF	TGTGCCAGCAGCCCCCCGGGGGGGGGCTTCTACGAGCAGTACTTC
TRBJ1-1	-	TRBV15	-	15	CATSRGAGALSEAFF	TGTGCCACCAGCAGAGGGGCGGGGGCGCTTTCTGAAGCTTTCTTT
TRBJ1-3	-	TRBV2	TRBD1	15	CASRRQGALGNTIYF	TGTGCCAGCAGGCGACAGGGGGCGCTGGGAAACACCATATATTTT
TRBJ1-2	-	TRBV29-1	-	13	CSVEARGTYGYTF	TGCAGCGTTGAAGCGCGGGGGACATATGGCTACACCTTC